Detailed here is one T cell receptor beta chain. This specimen belongs to a study of blood T cell repertoires in COVID-19. Study-wide background: The analysed material was cDNA or gDNA that came from T cells, B-cell-depleted T cells, or PBMCs.

Per the original methods: Estimation of nucleated cell counts relied on the amplification of reference gene primers. Clones were sequenced by immunoSEQ multiplex PCR, and TCRdb holds only the in-frame ones, with some missing. V and J calls and clone size are those listed in that table; D and trimming were worked out from the DNA. Of a few hundred thousand clones in the sample, more than 70% were seen once. Germline lookup yields CDR1 LNHDA and CDR2 SQIVND (reference sequence). Trimming left V 6 bases short and J 1 base short, with 13 bases between. CDR3 size: 15 residues. The clonotype originates from a woman in her 50s with acute or convalescent COVID-19. The chain joins TRBV19 to TRBJ2-4, with D possibly TRBD1 on 6 matching bases. The sequenced sample consisted of peripheral blood. The CDR3, as DNA: TGTGCCAGTAGCCCTCGAAGGGGGGCCAAAAACATTCAGTACTTC. As protein: CASSPRRGAKNIQYF.